This T cell receptor beta chain was sequenced during a study of T-cell reconstitution after alpha-beta-depleted transplantation in children. TCRbeta library construction was performed incorporating unique molecular identifiers. MiXCR was run by TCRdb on the PCR reads, yielding one entry per CDR3 protein. The sample contains fewer than 120,000 distinct CDR3 sequences, 9% to 12% of which appear only once. Many counts were recorded for this clonotype. This TCR came from a human donor who donated a stem cell graft to a child with acute lymphoblastic leukemia. The starting material was PBMCs from the stem cell graft donor, obtained from the stem cell graft.

The DNA of the CDR3 is TGTGCCAGCAGCAGCCAAGGGCGAGCTTTCTTT. Translated: CASSSQGRAFF. The genes are TRBV6-5 and TRBJ1-1; D gene unclear. Deletions cut 6 bases from V and 10 bases from J, with 12 bases between. The CDR3 has 11 amino acids. Germline V gives CDR1 MNHEY, CDR2 SVGAGI.